Sequencing of this T cell receptor (beta chain) was carried out in a study of T-cell memory formation after mild COVID-19. TCRdb recomputed calls from the 5' RACE reads with MiXCR, one row per CDR3 protein. Here the sample spans roughly 550,000 distinct CDR3 sequences, 20% being singletons. The table lists this clonotype with a few counts. CDR3 length: 14 residues. V was shortened by 2 bases and J by 2 bases, with 10 bases between the two germline ends. The germline gives CDR1 KGHSH, CDR2 LQKENI. The V call is TRBV18, the J call TRBJ2-7; D might be TRBD1 (6 bases). Sequenced material: PBMCs or a T cell subset sorted from them (not recorded which). The receptor was derived from an adult woman who had mild COVID-19 (a few samples of this study predate the infection). Cell type and time point are not known. In DNA form, the CDR3 reads TGTGCCAGCTCACCAAGGACAGATGCCTACGAGCAGTACTTC. Protein: CASSPRTDAYEQYF. The full variable domain, in which reference TRBV18 and TRBJ2-7 provide the parts outside the CDR3, is NAGVMQNPRHLVRRRGQEARLRCSPMKGHSHVYWYRQLPEEGLKFMVYLQKENIIDESGMPKERFSAEFPKEGPSILRIQQVVRGDSAAYFCASSPRTDAYEQYFGPGTRLTVT.